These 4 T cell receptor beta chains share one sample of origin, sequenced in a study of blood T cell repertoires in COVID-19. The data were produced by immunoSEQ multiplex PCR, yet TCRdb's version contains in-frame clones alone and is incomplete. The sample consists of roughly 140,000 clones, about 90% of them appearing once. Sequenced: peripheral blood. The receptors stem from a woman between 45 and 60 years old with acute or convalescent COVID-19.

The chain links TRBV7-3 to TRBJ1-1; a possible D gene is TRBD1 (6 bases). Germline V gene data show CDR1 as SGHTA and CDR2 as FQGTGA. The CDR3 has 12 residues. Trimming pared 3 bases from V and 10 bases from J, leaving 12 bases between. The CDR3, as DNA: TGTGCCAGCAGCTTTGACCAGGGGAGAGCTTTCTTT. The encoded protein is CASSFDQGRAFF.

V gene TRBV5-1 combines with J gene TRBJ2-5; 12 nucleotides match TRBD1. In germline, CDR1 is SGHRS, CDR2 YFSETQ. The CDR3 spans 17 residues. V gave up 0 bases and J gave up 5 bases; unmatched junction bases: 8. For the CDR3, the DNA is TGCGCCAGCAGCTTGGAGGGACAGGGGGCCGGAGGGGAGACCCAGTACTTC. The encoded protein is CASSLEGQGAGGETQYF.

CDR3 bases: TGCGCCAGCAGCTTGGCCAGGGACAACTACTATGGCTACACCTTC. As protein: CASSLARDNYYGYTF. The chain couples TRBV5-1 to TRBJ1-2; the D gene is possibly TRBD1 (6 bases). Germline V gene lookup returns CDR1 SGHRS and CDR2 YFSETQ. Trimming removed 0 bases from V and 3 bases from J, with 12 bases in between. The CDR3 has 15 amino acids.

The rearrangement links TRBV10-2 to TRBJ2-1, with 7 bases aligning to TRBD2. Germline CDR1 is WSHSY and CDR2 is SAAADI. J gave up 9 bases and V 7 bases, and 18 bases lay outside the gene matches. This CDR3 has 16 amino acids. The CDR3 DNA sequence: TGCGCCAGCACCCGCGGACTACGTCAAGGGGAGGGTGAGCAGTTCTTC. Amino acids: CASTRGLRQGEGEQFF.